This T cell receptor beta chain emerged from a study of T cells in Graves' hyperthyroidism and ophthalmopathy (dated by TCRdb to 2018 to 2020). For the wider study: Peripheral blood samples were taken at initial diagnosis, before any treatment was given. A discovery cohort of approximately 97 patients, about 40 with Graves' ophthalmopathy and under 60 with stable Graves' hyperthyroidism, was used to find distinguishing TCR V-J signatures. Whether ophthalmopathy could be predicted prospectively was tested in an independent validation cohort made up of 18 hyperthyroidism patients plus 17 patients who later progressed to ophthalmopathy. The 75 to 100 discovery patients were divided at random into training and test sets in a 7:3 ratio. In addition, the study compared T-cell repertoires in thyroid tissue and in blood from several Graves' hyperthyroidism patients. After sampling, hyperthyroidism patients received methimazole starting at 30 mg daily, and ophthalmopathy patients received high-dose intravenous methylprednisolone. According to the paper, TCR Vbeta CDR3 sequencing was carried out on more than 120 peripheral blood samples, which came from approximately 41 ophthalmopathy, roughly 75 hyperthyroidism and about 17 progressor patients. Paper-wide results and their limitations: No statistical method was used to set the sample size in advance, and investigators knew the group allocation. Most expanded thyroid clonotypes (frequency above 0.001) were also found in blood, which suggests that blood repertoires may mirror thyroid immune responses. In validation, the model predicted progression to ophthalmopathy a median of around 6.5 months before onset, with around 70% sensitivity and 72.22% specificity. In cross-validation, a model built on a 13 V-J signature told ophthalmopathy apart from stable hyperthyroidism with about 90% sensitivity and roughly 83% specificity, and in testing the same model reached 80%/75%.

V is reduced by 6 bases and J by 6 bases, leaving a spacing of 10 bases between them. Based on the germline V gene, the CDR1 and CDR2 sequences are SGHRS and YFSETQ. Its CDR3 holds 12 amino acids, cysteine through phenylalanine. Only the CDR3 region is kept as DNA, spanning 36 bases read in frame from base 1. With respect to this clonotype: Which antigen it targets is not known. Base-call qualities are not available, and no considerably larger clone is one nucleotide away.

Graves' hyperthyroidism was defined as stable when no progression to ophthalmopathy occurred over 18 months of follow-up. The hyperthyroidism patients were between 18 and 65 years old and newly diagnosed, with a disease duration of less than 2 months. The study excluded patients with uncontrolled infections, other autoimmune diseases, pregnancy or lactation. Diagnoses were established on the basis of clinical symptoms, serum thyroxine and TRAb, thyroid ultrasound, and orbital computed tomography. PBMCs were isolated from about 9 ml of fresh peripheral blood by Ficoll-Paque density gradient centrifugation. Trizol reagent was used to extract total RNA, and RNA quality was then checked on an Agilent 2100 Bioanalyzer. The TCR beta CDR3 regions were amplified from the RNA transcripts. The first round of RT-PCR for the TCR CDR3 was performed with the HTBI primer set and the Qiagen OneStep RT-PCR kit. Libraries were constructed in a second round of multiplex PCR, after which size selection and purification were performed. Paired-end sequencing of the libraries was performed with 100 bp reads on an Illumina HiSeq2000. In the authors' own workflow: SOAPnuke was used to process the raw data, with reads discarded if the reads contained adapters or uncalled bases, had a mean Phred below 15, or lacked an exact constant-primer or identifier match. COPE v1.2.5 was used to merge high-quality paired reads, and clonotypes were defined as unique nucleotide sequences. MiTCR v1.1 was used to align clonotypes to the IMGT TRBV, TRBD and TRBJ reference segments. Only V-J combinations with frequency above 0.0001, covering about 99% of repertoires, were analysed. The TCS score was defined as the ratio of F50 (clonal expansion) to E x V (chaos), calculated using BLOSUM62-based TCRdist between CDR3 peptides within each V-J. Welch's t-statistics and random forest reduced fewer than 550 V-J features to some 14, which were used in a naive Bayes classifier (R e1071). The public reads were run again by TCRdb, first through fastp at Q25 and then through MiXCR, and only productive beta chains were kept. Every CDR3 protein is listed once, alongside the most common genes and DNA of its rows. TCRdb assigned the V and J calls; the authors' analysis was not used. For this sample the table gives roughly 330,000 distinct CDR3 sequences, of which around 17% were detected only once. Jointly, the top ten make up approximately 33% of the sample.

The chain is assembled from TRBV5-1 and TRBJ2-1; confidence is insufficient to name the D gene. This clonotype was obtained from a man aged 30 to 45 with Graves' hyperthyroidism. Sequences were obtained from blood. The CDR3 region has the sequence CASTTGGNEQFF. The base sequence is TGCGCCAGCACCACCGGCGGCAATGAGCAGTTCTTC.